These 19 T cell receptor beta chains came from one sample sequenced in a study of Ad26.COV2.S vaccination and SARS-CoV-2 variants. This sample's treatment: some 20 received Ad26.COV2.S at low or high dose, single or two shots; a few received placebo; per-sample allocation not given. Sampling was done on day 63 after the first vaccine or placebo injection. The repertoire was sequenced with immunoSEQ multiplex PCR; TCRdb's copy has only in-frame clones and lacks some. The sample lists under 600,000 clones; roughly nine tenths were seen once. Sample: peripheral blood, taken in a trial of Ad26.COV2.S vaccine versus placebo. All receptors come from a person between 18 and 59 years old who received the Ad26.COV2.S COVID-19 vaccine or a placebo.

This clone appeared once. V gene TRBV5-4 combines with J gene TRBJ2-1; D is uncertain. The germline V gene encodes CDR1 SGHNT and CDR2 YYREEE (reference sequence). The CDR3 consists of 15 residues. V lost 0 bases and J lost 2, with 9 bases in between. CDR3 nucleotides: TGTGCCAGCAGCTTGGAGAAAACAACCTACAATGAGCAGTTCTTC. It encodes CASSLEKTTYNEQFF.

This chain links TRBV6-2 or TRBV6-3 with TRBJ2-2; 9 nucleotides match TRBD1. Per germline, CDR1 MNHEY and CDR2 SVGEGT. Trimming removed 4 bases from V and 5 bases from J; junction bases left unmatched: 8. This CDR3 has 16 residues. Here the CDR3 reads CASSSAGTGKTGELFF. Written as DNA, the CDR3 is TGTGCCAGCAGTTCCGCCGGGACAGGGAAAACCGGGGAGCTGTTTTTT.

The genes are TRBV5-1 and TRBJ2-1; D might be TRBD2 (5 bases). The CDR3 contains 15 residues. V was pared by 0 bases and J by 0 bases, with 7 bases between. CDR1 and CDR2 (germline): SGHRS, YFSETQ. The CDR3 DNA reads TGCGCCAGCAGCTTGGACGGGAACTCCTACAATGAGCAGTTCTTC. Protein: CASSLDGNSYNEQFF.

J is TRBJ1-1 and V is TRBV29-1; no definite D call. The CDR3 loop spans 14 amino acids. Germline V gene sequence: CDR1 SQVTM, CDR2 ANQGSEA. Trimming pared 7 bases from V and 0 bases from J, leaving 15 bases between. The CDR3 nucleotides read TGCAGCGGACGACCGGGCGTCATGAACACTGAAGCTTTCTTT. Protein product: CSGRPGVMNTEAFF.

The V call is TRBV19, the J call TRBJ2-3; TRBD2 agrees at 11 bases. V gave up 9 bases and J gave up 3 bases; unmatched junction bases: 8. This CDR3 region has 15 residues. CDR1 is LNHDA, CDR2 SQIVND, per germline (reference sequence). The CDR3 loop reads CASSPSGRTTDTQYF. CDR3 nucleotides: TGTGCCAGCTCCCCTAGCGGGAGGACGACAGATACGCAGTATTTT.

The gene calls are TRBV4-1 and TRBJ1-4; D not resolved. There are 14 residues in the CDR3. V was trimmed by 3 bases and J by 0 bases, leaving 5 bases between them. Per germline, CDR1 MGHRA and CDR2 YSYEKL. The CDR3 DNA reads as TGCGCCAGCAGCCATCCAGCAACTAATGAAAAACTGTTTTTT. Translation gives CASSHPATNEKLFF.

The chain recombines TRBV7-6 with TRBJ2-7, with TRBD2 as a possible D gene (5 bases). CDR1 SGHVS and CDR2 FNYEAQ come from the germline V gene. CDR3 length equals 13 residues. Trimming took 3 bases from V and 3 from J, leaving 9 bases between them. The CDR3 sequence is CASSFKEDYEQYF. CDR3 DNA sequence: TGTGCCAGCAGCTTCAAGGAGGACTACGAGCAGTACTTC.

J is TRBJ1-1 and V is TRBV7-2, with D maybe TRBD1 (5 bases). The germline gives CDR1 SGHTA, CDR2 FQGNSA. Trimming pared 1 base from V and 1 base from J, leaving 13 bases between. The CDR3 extends over 16 amino acids. The CDR3: CASSLDRLRGNTEAFF. CDR3 nucleotides: TGTGCCAGCAGCTTAGACCGGCTTAGGGGGAACACTGAAGCTTTCTTT. Variable domain in full (rest from reference TRBV7-2 and TRBJ1-1): GAGVSQSPSNKVTEKGKDVELRCDPISGHTALYWYRQSLGQGLEFLIYFQGNSAPDKSGLPSDRFSAERTGGSVSTLTIQRTQQEDSAVYLCASSLDRLRGNTEAFFGQGTRLTVV.

The chain combines TRBV7-3 with TRBJ2-7, with no clear D. V was pared by 2 bases and J by 5 bases, with 19 bases between. In germline, CDR1 is SGHTA, CDR2 FQGTGA. The CDR3 runs 16 residues. CDR3 coding DNA: TGTGCCAGCAGCTTATGGCACGATGAGACCGGCCACGAGCAGTACTTC. Translation gives CASSLWHDETGHEQYF.

The chain carries TRBV6-5 and TRBJ1-1; D unresolved. Germline V gene data show CDR1 as MNHEY and CDR2 as SVGAGI. The CDR3 loop spans 11 amino acids. V was clipped by 4 bases and J by 8 bases, with 8 bases between them. The CDR3 reads CASSLGQEAFF. The CDR3 coding sequence is TGTGCCAGCAGTTTAGGTCAGGAAGCTTTCTTT.

The chain combines TRBV4-1 with TRBJ2-2; D not resolved. Germline loops: CDR1 MGHRA, CDR2 YSYEKL. V was cut by 1 base and J by 8 bases, with 23 bases left in between. The CDR3 spans 18 residues. The CDR3 DNA sequence: TGCGCCAGCAGCCAAGGGGGTTCGGGTCTGCCCCTGAGGGGGGAGCTGTTTTTT. This translates into CASSQGGSGLPLRGELFF.

In DNA, the CDR3 is TGCGCCAGCAGCTTGGGGGACACCCCAGGTACGCAGTATTTT. It yields the protein CASSLGDTPGTQYF. The V gene is TRBV5-1, the J gene TRBJ2-3; the D gene is possibly TRBD1 (6 bases). The CDR3 extends over 14 amino acids. Germline CDR1 reads SGHRS; CDR2 reads YFSETQ. Trimming cost V 0 bases and J 8 bases, with 13 bases left between them.

The table lists this clone with a count of one. This chain uses TRBV6-5 with TRBJ2-3; D is undetermined. Germline V lookup: CDR1 MNHEY, CDR2 SVGAGI. The CDR3 is 14 residues long. The V end was cut by 0 bases, the J end by 1 base, with 5 bases between. Here the CDR3 reads CASSYSFGTDTQYF. The CDR3 nucleotides are TGTGCCAGCAGTTACTCGTTTGGCACAGATACGCAGTATTTT.

V usage is TRBV7-2 and J usage is TRBJ1-1; TRBD1 might be the D (6 bases). This CDR3 spans 14 amino acids. Trimming stripped 5 bases from V and 8 bases from J, with 18 bases between. The germline V gene has CDR1 SGHTA and CDR2 FQGNSA. Written as DNA, the CDR3 is TGTGCCAGCAGCCCCAGGGGTGGGGCCCCCGAAGCTTTCTTT. It specifies CASSPRGGAPEAFF.

This chain uses TRBV4-2 with TRBJ1-3, with a tentative D call TRBD1 (5 bases). Germline assignment: CDR1 LGHNA and CDR2 YNFKEQ. The CDR3 is made up of 16 amino acids. Deletions cut 0 bases from V and 4 bases from J, with 13 bases between. The DNA for the CDR3 is TGTGCCAGCAGCCAAGATCAAGGGGCGAGAGGAAACACCATATATTTT. Translation gives CASSQDQGARGNTIYF.

The chain recombines TRBV30 with TRBJ2-5; TRBD1 aligns across 11 bases. This CDR3 has 15 residues. The V segment lost 1 base and the J segment 4 bases; nucleotides outside the gene matches: 5. Germline V gene lookup returns CDR1 GTSNPN and CDR2 SVGIG (reference sequence). The CDR3 bases are TGTGCCTGGAGTGAGGGACAGGGGGTGCCAGAGACCCAGTACTTC. Protein product: CAWSEGQGVPETQYF.

V usage is TRBV19 and J usage is TRBJ2-5; TRBD2 aligns across 10 bases. V lost 3 bases to trimming and J lost 5 bases; unmatched junction nucleotides: 6. The CDR3 extends over 15 amino acids. CDR1 and CDR2 from the germline V gene are LNHDA and SQIVND (reference sequence). The CDR3 sequence: CASSIILAGTETQYF. DNA for the CDR3: TGTGCCAGTAGTATCATACTAGCGGGAACCGAGACCCAGTACTTC.

The CDR3: CASSPTSVWAQYF. The DNA for the CDR3 is TGTGCCAGCAGCCCGACTAGCGTGTGGGCCCAGTACTTC. This rearrangement joins TRBV7-9 to TRBJ2-5; 8 bases line up with TRBD2. V trimming: 5 bases; J trimming: 9 bases; junction bases outside the gene matches: 8. Germline loops: CDR1 SEHNR, CDR2 FQNEAQ (reference sequence). CDR3 length: 13 amino acids.

The sample holds many counts of this clone. V usage is TRBV28 and J usage is TRBJ1-5; D is ambiguous. The V end lost 8 bases, the J end lost 2 bases, and 10 bases lay between the germline ends. This CDR3 spans 13 amino acids. CDR1 and CDR2 (germline): MDHEN, SYDVKM. In DNA, the CDR3 is TGTGCCAGCCAAAGGCTTGGCAATCAGCCCCAGCATTTT. Protein product: CASQRLGNQPQHF.